This T cell receptor (beta chain) was identified during a study of T cells after yellow fever vaccination. V lost 1 base, J lost 0 bases, and 14 bases stayed unmatched. Germline V gene sequence: CDR1 LGHNA, CDR2 YNFKEQ. The CDR3 is 19 residues long. TCRdb redid the calling of the 5' RACE reads with MiXCR, one entry per CDR3 protein. The table records a few hundred thousand distinct CDR3 sequences, roughly 7% of them present only once. Sequences were derived from PBMCs, sampled about 49 days after the first yellow fever vaccination. The sequence was collected from a man between 18 and 29 years old who received the YFV17D yellow fever vaccine. This chain connects TRBV4-2 to TRBJ2-5; 7 bases fit TRBD1. The CDR3: CASSQVGSTGVMYQETQYF. As DNA, the CDR3 is TGTGCCAGCAGCCAAGTGGGATCAACAGGGGTTATGTACCAAGAGACCCAGTACTTC.